This T cell receptor (beta chain) was documented in a study of cytomegalovirus exposure and HLA in healthy donors. Whole-study context: The same platform as the 666 first-cohort repertoires was used for the 130 or so validation repertoires, a later analysis reported.

In this sample, this clone turned up once. Its target is not known. CDR1 and CDR2 (germline): SGHAT, FQNNGV. The CDR3 is made up of 15 amino acids. The V and J ends lost 5 bases and 6 bases, in that order; junction bases with no gene match: 10. The study, taken as a whole, reports: Cytomegalovirus association was listed for 164 TCR beta chains. The dataset shows that most TCR sequences were rare, while some public TCRs occurred in many donors.

Some clones are missing from TCRdb's copy, which holds only in-frame ones; the method was immunoSEQ multiplex PCR. This repertoire shows under 300,000 clones, almost 90% found once; its top ten account for more than 0.35%. The sample consisted of PBMCs. This receptor was obtained from a woman aged 18-29 years in good health and CMV-seronegative. This chain connects TRBV11-2 to TRBJ2-7; TRBD1 aligns across 10 bases. CDR3 nucleotide sequence: TGTGCCAGCAGCCCGGGAGGGACAGGGGTTGGCGAGCAGTACTTC. This translates into CASSPGGTGVGEQYF. The full variable domain, with the rest looked up from reference TRBV11-2 and TRBJ2-7, is EAGVAQSPRYKIIEKRQSVAFWCNPISGHATLYWYQQILGQGPKLLIQFQNNGVVDDSQLPKDRFSAERLKGVDSTLKIQPAKLEDSAVYLCASSPGGTGVGEQYFGPGTRLTVT.